These T cell receptor beta chains were read from a single sample in a study of cytomegalovirus exposure and HLA in healthy donors. The table came from immunoSEQ multiplex PCR; TCRdb's copy has only in-frame clones and leaves some out. This sample has approximately 190,000 clones, with around 86% found just once. Sequencing input: PBMCs. The receptors originated from a woman aged 45 to 65 in good health and CMV-seropositive. The CDR3 runs from the conserved cysteine through the conserved F or W. The order of the fields is clone size, V gene, J gene, D gene, CDR3 protein, CDR3 DNA. D genes are given only for firm matches. Size values are once, few and many counts, or a class for expanded clones, and some rows have none.

>.|TRBV14|TRBJ2-7|TRBD2
CASSPRGLADSYEQYF
TGTGCCAGCAGCCCTAGAGGGCTAGCGGACTCCTACGAGCAGTACTTC
>.|TRBV19|TRBJ1-1|.
CASSPRRGPRVTEAFF
TGTGCCAGTAGTCCCAGGAGGGGCCCAAGGGTCACTGAAGCTTTCTTT
>.|TRBV19|TRBJ2-5|TRBD1
CASSVISGTGKETQYF
TGTGCCAGTAGCGTAATATCCGGGACAGGGAAAGAGACCCAGTACTTC
>.|TRBV5-1|TRBJ2-3|.
CASSLAPTASTDTQYF
TGCGCCAGCAGCTTGGCCCCCACAGCTAGCACAGATACGCAGTATTTT
>few|TRBV2|TRBJ2-7|.
CASISRVSYEQYF
TGTGCCAGCATCTCGAGGGTATCCTACGAGCAGTACTTC
>.|TRBV15|TRBJ1-2|TRBD1
CATSSPGQMFEGCTF
TGTGCCACCAGCAGTCCGGGACAGATGTTCGAAGGCTGCACCTTC
>.|TRBV10-3|TRBJ2-5|TRBD2
CAIGTSGEKETQYF
TGTGCCATCGGGACTAGCGGGGAAAAAGAGACCCAGTACTTC
>.|TRBV15|TRBJ2-7|.
CATSRDPQRSEQYF
TGTGCCACCAGCAGAGATCCCCAGCGGTCCGAGCAGTACTTC
>.|TRBV28|TRBJ2-2|.
CASSLNQAGLGELFF
TGTGCCAGCAGTTTAAATCAGGCAGGGCTCGGGGAGCTGTTTTTT
>.|TRBV6-6|TRBJ2-7|TRBD2
CASSPGTSGSYEQYF
TGTGCCAGCAGCCCCGGGACTAGCGGGAGTTACGAGCAGTACTTC